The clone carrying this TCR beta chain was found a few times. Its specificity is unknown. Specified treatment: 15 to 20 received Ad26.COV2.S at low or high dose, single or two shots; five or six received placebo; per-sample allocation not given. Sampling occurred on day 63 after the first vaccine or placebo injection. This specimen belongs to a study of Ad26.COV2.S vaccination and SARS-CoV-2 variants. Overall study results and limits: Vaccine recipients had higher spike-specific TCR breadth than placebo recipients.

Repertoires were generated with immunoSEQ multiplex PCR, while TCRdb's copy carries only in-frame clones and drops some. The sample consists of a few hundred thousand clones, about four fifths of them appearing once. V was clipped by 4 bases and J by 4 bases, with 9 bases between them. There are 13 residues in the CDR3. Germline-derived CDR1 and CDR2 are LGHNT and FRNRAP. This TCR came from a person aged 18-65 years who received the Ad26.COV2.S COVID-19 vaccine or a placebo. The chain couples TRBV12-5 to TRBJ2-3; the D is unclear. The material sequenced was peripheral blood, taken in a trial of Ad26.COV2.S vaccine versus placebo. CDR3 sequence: CASGSQFADTQYF. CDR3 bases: TGTGCTAGTGGTTCCCAATTTGCAGATACGCAGTATTTT. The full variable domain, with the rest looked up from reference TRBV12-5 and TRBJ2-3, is DARVTQTPRHKVTEMGQEVTMRCQPILGHNTVFWYRQTMMQGLELLAYFRNRAPLDDSGMPKDRFSAEMPDATLATLKIQPSEPRDSAVYFCASGSQFADTQYFGPGTRLTVL.